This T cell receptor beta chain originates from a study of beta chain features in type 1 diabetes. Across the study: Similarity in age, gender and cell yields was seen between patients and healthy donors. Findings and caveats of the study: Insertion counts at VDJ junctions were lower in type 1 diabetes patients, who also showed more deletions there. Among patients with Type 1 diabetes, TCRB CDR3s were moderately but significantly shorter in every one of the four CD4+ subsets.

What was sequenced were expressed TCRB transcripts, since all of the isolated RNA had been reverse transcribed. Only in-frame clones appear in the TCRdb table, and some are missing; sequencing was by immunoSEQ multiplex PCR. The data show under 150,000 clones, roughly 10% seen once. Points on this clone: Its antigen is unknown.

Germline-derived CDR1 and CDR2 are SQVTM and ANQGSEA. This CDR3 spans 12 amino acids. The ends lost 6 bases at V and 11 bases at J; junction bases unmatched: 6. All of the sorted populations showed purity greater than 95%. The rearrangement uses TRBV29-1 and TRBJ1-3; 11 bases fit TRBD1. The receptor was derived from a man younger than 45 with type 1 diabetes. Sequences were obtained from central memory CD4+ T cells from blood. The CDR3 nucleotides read TGCAGCGTGGCGGGACAGGGGGGCCCCATATATTTT. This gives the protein CSVAGQGGPIYF.